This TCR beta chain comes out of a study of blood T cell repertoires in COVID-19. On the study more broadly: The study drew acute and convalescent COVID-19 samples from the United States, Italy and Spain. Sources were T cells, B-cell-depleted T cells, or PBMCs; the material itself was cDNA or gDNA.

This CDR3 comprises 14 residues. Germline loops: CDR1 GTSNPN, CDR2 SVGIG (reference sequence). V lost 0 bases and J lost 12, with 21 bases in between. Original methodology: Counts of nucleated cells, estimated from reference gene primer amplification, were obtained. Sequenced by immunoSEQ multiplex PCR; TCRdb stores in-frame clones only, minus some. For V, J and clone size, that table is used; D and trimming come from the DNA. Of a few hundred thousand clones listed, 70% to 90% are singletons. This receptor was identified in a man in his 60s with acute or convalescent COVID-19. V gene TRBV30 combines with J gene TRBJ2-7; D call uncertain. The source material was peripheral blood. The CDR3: CAWSVSGLIGHPYF. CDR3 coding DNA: TGTGCCTGGAGTGTGAGTGGTTTAATTGGGCACCCGTACTTC.